This T cell receptor beta chain was profiled in a study of cytomegalovirus exposure and HLA in healthy donors. Study observations and caveats: The number of N-insertions in an Asian-associated ancestry cluster was reportedly below the 666-donor mean in a later analysis. Generally TCR sequences proved uncommon, though certain public TCRs appeared in numerous donors. Information on immune exposure was restricted to one variable (CMV serostatus).

On this clone: Its antigen remains unidentified.

V lost 4 bases to trimming and J lost 0 bases, with 10 bases between them. The CDR3 extends over 14 amino acids. PCR primers comprised 60 Vbeta and 13 Jbeta primers. Using immunoSEQ multiplex PCR, the repertoire was profiled, and TCRdb retains in-frame clones only, with some absent. The table shows about 170,000 clones, with around four fifths occurring only once. The TCR sequence derives from a female donor in good health and CMV-seronegative. The specimen sequenced was PBMCs. The chain carries TRBV23-1 and TRBJ2-7, with TRBD2 as a possible D gene (5 bases). TRBV23-1 is annotated as an ORF whose role is uncertain. The CDR3 DNA follows: TGCGCCAGCAGTCCGACCGGGATCTCCTACGAGCAGTACTTC. This sequence encodes CASSPTGISYEQYF.